Listed here are 4 T cell receptor beta chains from one sample, sequenced in a study of T cells in women clearing cervical HPV infection (dated by TCRdb to about 2018). Library preparation employed the immunoSEQ multiplex PCR assay. TCRdb's version of the immuneACCESS table is confined to in-frame rearrangements and falls short of the full clone set. An unresolved V gene accounts for under half of the shortfall where checked; the remainder is of unknown origin. The record for this sample contains under 45,000 clones. 1.4% of the sample goes to the ten largest clones. Sequenced input: blood buffy coat. The receptors stem from a woman between 18 and 75 years old with a cervical HPV16 infection that either progressed to CIN3+ or cleared (not recorded which).

With regard to this clone: Read sequence stops 3 residues before the CDR3 end, and the germline J gene provides the missing end. The chain combines TRBV5-1 with TRBJ2-2; TRBD1 agrees at 8 bases. CDR3 size: 16 residues. Germline CDR1 SGHRS, CDR2 YFSETQ. V trimming: 0 bases; J trimming: 0 bases; junction bases outside the gene matches: 1. This chain's CDR3 is CASSLGQGTNTGELFF. The CDR3 DNA, read in part, is TGCGCCAGCAGCTTGGGACAGGGGACGAACACCGGGGAG.

As to this clone: The sequenced fragment ends 3 residues before the CDR3 boundary, so the rest is inferred from the germline J gene. The chain uses TRBV5-1 and TRBJ1-2; tentative D call: TRBD1 (6 bases). V lost 1 base to trimming and J lost 2 bases, with 18 bases between them. The V gene's germline CDR1 is SGHRS and CDR2 YFSETQ. CDR3 size: 17 residues. The CDR3 spells CASSLTGGQSINYGYTF. The sequenced CDR3 bases are TGCGCCAGCAGCTTGACGGGGGGCCAATCCATAAACTATGGC.

About this clone: Read sequence stops 3 residues before the CDR3 end, and the germline J gene provides the missing end. This sequence joins TRBV20-1 and TRBJ2-3; D is uncertain. Germline V CDR1 and CDR2: DFQATT, SNEGSKA (reference sequence). Trimming removed 3 bases from V and 2 bases from J, with 12 bases in between. The CDR3 loop spans 14 amino acids. The CDR3 bases that were read are TGCAGTGCTAGTTTCAGGCCTCCCACAGATACG. It yields the protein CSASFRPPTDT. The whole CDR3 sequence is CSASFRPPTDTQYF.

CDR3 DNA (partial): TGCAGTGCTCCTGAAGCAGGGATTAAGACTAATGAAAAA. This encodes CSAPEAGIKTNEK. The complete CDR3 sequence is CSAPEAGIKTNEKLFF. The V and J genes are TRBV20-1 and TRBJ1-4; weak D call: TRBD1 (5 bases). The read ends 3 residues before the CDR3 terminus; that terminus is restored from the germline J gene. The CDR3 runs 16 residues. Germline CDR1 reads DFQATT; CDR2 reads SNEGSKA (reference sequence). The V gene lost 5 bases and the J gene lost 2 bases, with 18 bases spanning the gap.